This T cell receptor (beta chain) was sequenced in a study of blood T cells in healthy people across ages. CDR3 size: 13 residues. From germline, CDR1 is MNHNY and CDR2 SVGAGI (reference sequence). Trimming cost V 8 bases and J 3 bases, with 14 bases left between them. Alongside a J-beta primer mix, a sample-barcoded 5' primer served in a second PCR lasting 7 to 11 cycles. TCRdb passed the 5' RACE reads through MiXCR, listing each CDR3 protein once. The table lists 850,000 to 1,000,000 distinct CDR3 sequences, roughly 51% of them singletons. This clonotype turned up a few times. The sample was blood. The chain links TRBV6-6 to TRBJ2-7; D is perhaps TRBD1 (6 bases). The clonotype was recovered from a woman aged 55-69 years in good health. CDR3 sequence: CASRTENYYEQYF. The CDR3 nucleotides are TGTGCCAGCCGGACAGAAAACTACTACGAGCAGTACTTC.